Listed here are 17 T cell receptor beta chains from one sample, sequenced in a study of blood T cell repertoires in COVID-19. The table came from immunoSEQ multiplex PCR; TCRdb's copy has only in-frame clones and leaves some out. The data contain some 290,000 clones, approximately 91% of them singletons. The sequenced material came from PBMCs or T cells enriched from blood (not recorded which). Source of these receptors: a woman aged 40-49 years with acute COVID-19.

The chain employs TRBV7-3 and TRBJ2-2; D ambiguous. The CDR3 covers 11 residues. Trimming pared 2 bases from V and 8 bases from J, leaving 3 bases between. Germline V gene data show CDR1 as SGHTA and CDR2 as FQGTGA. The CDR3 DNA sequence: TGTGCCAGCAGCTTATCAGGGGAGCTGTTTTTT. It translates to CASSLSGELFF.

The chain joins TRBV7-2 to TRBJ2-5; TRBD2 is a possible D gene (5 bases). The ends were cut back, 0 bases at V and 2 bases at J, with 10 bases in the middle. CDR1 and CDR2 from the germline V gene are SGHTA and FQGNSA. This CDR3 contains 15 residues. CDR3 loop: CASSLAAGSQETQYF. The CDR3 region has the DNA TGTGCCAGCAGCTTAGCGGCGGGCTCGCAAGAGACCCAGTACTTC.

The CDR3 is CASSPYRGRGAEAFF. Here the CDR3 DNA reads TGTGCCAGTAGTCCTTACAGGGGGCGCGGGGCTGAAGCTTTCTTT. The chain recombines TRBV19 with TRBJ1-1, with TRBD1 identical over 9 bases. This CDR3 is 15 amino acids long. Germline assignment: CDR1 LNHDA and CDR2 SQIVND (reference sequence). V shed 5 bases, J shed 6 bases, and the junction held 10 bases outside the gene matches.

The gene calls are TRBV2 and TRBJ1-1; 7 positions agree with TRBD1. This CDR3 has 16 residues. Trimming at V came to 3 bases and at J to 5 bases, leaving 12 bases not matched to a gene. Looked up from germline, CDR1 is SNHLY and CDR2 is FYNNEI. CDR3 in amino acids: CASSEQAGGAKTEAFF. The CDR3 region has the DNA TGTGCCAGCAGTGAGCAGGCAGGGGGAGCTAAGACTGAAGCTTTCTTT.

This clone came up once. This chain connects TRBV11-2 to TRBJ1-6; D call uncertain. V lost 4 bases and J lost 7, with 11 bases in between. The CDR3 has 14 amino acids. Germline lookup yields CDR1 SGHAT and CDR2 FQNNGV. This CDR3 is CASSSTSPNSPLHF. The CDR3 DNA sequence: TGTGCCAGCAGCTCTACCTCTCCGAATTCACCCCTCCACTTT.

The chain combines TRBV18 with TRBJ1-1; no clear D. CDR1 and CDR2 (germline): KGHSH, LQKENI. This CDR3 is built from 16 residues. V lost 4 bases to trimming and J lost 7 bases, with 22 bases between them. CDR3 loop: CASSQRTTGVDIEAFF. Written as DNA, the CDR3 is TGTGCCAGCTCACAACGGACCACGGGAGTTGATATTGAAGCTTTCTTT.

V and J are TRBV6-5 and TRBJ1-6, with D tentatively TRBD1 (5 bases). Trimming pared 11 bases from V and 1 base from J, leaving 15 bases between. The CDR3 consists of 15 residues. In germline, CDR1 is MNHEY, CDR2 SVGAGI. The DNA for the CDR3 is TGTGCCTGGGGGGGGTGGGAGTCCTATAATTCACCCCTCCACTTT. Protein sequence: CAWGGWESYNSPLHF.

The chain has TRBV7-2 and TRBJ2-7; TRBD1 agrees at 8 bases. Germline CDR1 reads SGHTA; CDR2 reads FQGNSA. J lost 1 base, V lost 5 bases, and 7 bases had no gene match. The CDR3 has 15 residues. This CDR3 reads CASSPQQGGSYEQYF. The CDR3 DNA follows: TGTGCCAGCAGCCCCCAACAGGGGGGATCCTACGAGCAGTACTTC.

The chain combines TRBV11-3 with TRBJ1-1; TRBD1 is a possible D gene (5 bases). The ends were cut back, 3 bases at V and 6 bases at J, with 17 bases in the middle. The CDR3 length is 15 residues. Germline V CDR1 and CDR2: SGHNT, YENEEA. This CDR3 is CASSLVPSGRAEAFF. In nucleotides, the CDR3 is TGTGCCAGCAGCTTGGTCCCCTCAGGGAGGGCTGAAGCTTTCTTT.

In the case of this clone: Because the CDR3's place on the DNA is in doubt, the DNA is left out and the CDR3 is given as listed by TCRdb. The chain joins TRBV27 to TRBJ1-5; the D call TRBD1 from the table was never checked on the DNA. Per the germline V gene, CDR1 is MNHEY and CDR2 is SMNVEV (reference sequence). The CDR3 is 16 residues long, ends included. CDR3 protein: CASSSSTGEWVQPQHF.

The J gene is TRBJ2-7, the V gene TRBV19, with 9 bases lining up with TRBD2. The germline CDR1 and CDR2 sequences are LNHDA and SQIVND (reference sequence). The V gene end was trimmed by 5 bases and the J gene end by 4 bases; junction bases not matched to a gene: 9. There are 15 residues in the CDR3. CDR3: CASSGGGSGSYEQYF. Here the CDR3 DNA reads TGTGCCAGTAGTGGGGGGGGTAGCGGGAGTTACGAGCAGTACTTC.

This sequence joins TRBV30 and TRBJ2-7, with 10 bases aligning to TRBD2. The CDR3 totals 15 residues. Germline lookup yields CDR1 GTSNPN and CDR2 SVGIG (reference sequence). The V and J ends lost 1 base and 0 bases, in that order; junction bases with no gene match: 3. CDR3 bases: TGTGCCTGGAGTGGACTAGCGGGCCTCTCCTACGAGCAGTACTTC. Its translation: CAWSGLAGLSYEQYF.

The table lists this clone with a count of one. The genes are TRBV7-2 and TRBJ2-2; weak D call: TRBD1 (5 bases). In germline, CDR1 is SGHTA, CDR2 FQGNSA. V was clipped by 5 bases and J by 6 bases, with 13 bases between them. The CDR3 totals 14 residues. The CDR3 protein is CASSPQGAPGELFF. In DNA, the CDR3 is TGTGCCAGCAGCCCCCAAGGGGCGCCCGGGGAGCTGTTTTTT.

CDR3 amino acids: CASSPRTGVVWPQHF. The CDR3 region has the DNA TGTGCCAGCAGCCCCCGGACGGGGGTGGTGTGGCCCCAGCATTTT. The chain has TRBV7-8 and TRBJ1-5; TRBD1 might be the D (5 bases). CDR1 and CDR2 from the germline V gene are SGHVS and FQNEAQ. V was clipped by 5 bases and J by 9 bases, with 20 bases between them. The CDR3 runs 15 residues.

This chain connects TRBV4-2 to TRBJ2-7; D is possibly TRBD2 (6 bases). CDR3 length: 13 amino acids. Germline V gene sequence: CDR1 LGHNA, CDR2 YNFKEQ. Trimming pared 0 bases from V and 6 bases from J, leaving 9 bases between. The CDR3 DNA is TGTGCCAGCAGCCAAGATAAAGCGGGCGAGCAGTACTTC. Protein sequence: CASSQDKAGEQYF.

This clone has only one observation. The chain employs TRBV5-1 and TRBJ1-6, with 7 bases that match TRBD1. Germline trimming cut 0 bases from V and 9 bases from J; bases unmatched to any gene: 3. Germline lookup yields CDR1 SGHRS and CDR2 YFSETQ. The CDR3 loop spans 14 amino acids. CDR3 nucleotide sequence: TGCGCCAGCAGCTTGGTAAACAGGGGTTCACCCCTCCACTTT. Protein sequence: CASSLVNRGSPLHF.

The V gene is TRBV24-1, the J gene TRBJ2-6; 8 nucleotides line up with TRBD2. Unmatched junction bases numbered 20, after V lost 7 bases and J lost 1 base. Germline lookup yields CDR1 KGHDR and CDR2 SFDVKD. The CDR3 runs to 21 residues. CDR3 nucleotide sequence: TGTGCCACCAGCGCCCTCGGGGGGGTACGGGGAAAAAAATCTGGGGCCAACGTCCTGACTTTC. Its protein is CATSALGGVRGKKSGANVLTF.